The 26 T cell receptor beta chains reported below all come from one sample, sequenced in a study of blood T cell repertoires in COVID-19. TCRdb's copy holds only in-frame clones and misses some; the assay was immunoSEQ multiplex PCR. Here the sample spans more than 450,000 clones, 87% being singletons. Sequencing input: PBMCs or T cells enriched from blood (not recorded which). These receptors came from a woman between 18 and 29 years old who had recovered from COVID-19.

This clone was observed a single time. The rearrangement uses TRBV5-5 and TRBJ2-7; tentatively, D is TRBD1 (5 bases). The CDR3 is made up of 14 amino acids. The germline gives CDR1 SGHKS, CDR2 YYEKEE (reference sequence). Trimming removed 4 bases from V and 2 bases from J, with 13 bases in between. The DNA of the CDR3 is TGTGCCAGCAGCCACCGGCAGGGTACCTACGAGCAGTACTTC. It translates to CASSHRQGTYEQYF.

This clone appeared a single time. The chain recombines TRBV5-1 with TRBJ1-5; the match to TRBD1 covers 7 bases. V lost 4 bases and J lost 6; bases outside the gene matches: 10. This CDR3 has 15 residues. Germline CDR1 SGHRS, CDR2 YFSETQ. CDR3 in amino acids: CASSHQGGAGQPQHF. The CDR3 DNA follows: TGCGCCAGCAGCCATCAGGGGGGAGCGGGTCAGCCCCAGCATTTT.

The rearrangement uses TRBV19 and TRBJ1-5; unclear D gene. Germline lookup yields CDR1 LNHDA and CDR2 SQIVND (reference sequence). The V end was cut by 1 base, the J end by 1 base, with 14 bases between. CDR3 length: 17 amino acids. CDR3 sequence reads: CASSIGLGSVSNQPQHF. Here the CDR3 DNA reads TGTGCCAGTAGTATAGGTTTAGGGAGCGTGAGCAATCAGCCCCAGCATTTT.

This clone was seen just once. The chain recombines TRBV2 with TRBJ1-2, with D tentatively TRBD1 (6 bases). The CDR3 length is 15 residues. Germline CDR1 SNHLY, CDR2 FYNNEI. Trimming took 3 bases from V and 2 from J, leaving 13 bases between them. This CDR3 reads CASSDGRGRNYGYTF. The CDR3 region has the DNA TGTGCCAGCAGTGATGGCAGGGGAAGAAACTATGGCTACACCTTC.

The rearrangement joins TRBV2 to TRBJ1-1, with no clear D. Per germline, CDR1 SNHLY and CDR2 FYNNEI. The length of the CDR3 is 12 residues. V dropped 8 bases and J dropped 1 base, with 8 bases sitting between them. CDR3 loop: CASGRQNTEAFF. As DNA, the CDR3 is TGTGCCAGCGGCAGACAGAACACTGAAGCTTTCTTT. The variable domain in full, completed from reference TRBV2 and TRBJ1-1, reads EPEVTQTPSHQVTQMGQEVILRCVPISNHLYFYWYRQILGQKVEFLVSFYNNEISEKSEIFDDQFSVERPDGSNFTLKIRSTKLEDSAMYFCASGRQNTEAFFGQGTRLTVV.

The chain has TRBV5-1 and TRBJ1-1; 7 bases line up with TRBD1. The CDR3 is 16 amino acids. V gave up 2 bases and J gave up 4 bases; unmatched junction bases: 11. Looked up from germline, CDR1 is SGHRS and CDR2 is YFSETQ. CDR3 in amino acids: CASSFILTGASTEAFF. The CDR3 DNA reads TGCGCCAGCAGCTTTATACTAACAGGGGCGTCCACTGAAGCTTTCTTT. The full variable domain, in which reference TRBV5-1 and TRBJ1-1 provide the parts outside the CDR3, is KAGVTQTPRYLIKTRGQQVTLSCSPISGHRSVSWYQQTPGQGLQFLFEYFSETQRNKGNFPGRFSGRQFSNSRSEMNVSTLELGDSALYLCASSFILTGASTEAFFGQGTRLTVV.

The J gene is TRBJ2-6, the V gene TRBV7-6; D might be TRBD2 (5 bases). Germline lookup yields CDR1 SGHVS and CDR2 FNYEAQ. This CDR3 is built from 16 residues. V dropped 1 base and J dropped 4 bases, with 11 bases sitting between them. DNA of the CDR3: TGTGCCAGCAGCTTAGGGGCGGCGGGCGGGGCCAACGTCCTGACTTTC. It is translated as CASSLGAAGGANVLTF.

This rearrangement joins TRBV30 to TRBJ1-2; D ambiguous. V lost 3 bases, J lost 14 bases, and 19 bases lay in between. The CDR3 consists of 12 residues. CDR1 GTSNPN and CDR2 SVGIG come from the germline V gene (reference sequence). The CDR3 loop is CAWSPMLTSTTF. CDR3 coding DNA: TGTGCCTGGAGCCCTATGTTGACATCTACGACCTTC.

This sequence joins TRBV5-6 and TRBJ2-5; a possible D gene is TRBD1 (6 bases). Germline loops: CDR1 SGHDT, CDR2 YYEEEE. The CDR3 length is 16 residues. V was clipped by 3 bases and J by 2 bases, with 17 bases between them. The CDR3: CASSSLGRGEQETQYF. In DNA form, the CDR3 reads TGTGCCAGCAGCTCCCTCGGCAGGGGTGAGCAAGAGACCCAGTACTTC.

The chain combines TRBV10-3 with TRBJ2-5; 9 nucleotides line up with TRBD1. V lost 5 bases to trimming and J lost 4 bases; unmatched junction nucleotides: 5. In germline, CDR1 is ENHRY, CDR2 SYGVKD. There are 14 residues in the CDR3. The DNA for the CDR3 is TGTGCCATCAGTCCGGACAGGGGCGGAGAGACCCAGTACTTC. Residues: CAISPDRGGETQYF.

The chain has TRBV11-3 and TRBJ2-3, with 10 bases that match TRBD1. Unmatched junction bases numbered 10, after V lost 2 bases and J lost 5 bases. The germline V gene has CDR1 SGHNT and CDR2 YENEEA. This CDR3 is built from 17 residues. This CDR3 is CASSLLRDRGTGDTQYF. The CDR3 DNA reads TGTGCCAGCAGCTTACTCCGGGACAGGGGTACGGGAGATACGCAGTATTTT.

This chain links TRBV7-8 with TRBJ1-5, with D perhaps TRBD1 (5 bases). Per the germline V gene, CDR1 is SGHVS and CDR2 is FQNEAQ. V lost 1 base to trimming and J lost 2 bases, with 15 bases between them. This CDR3 has 17 residues. The CDR3 nucleotides read TGTGCCAGCAGCTTAGAAGTAGGGGATGGTGGCAATCAGCCCCAGCATTTT. Its translation is CASSLEVGDGGNQPQHF.

V is TRBV5-4 and J is TRBJ1-2; 8 bases are shared with TRBD1. The CDR3 has 13 residues. After removal of 3 bases from V and 6 bases from J, the junction contained 4 bases not matched to a gene. Germline V gene data show CDR1 as SGHNT and CDR2 as YYREEE (reference sequence). The CDR3 sequence is CASSYGTGDGYTF. The DNA for the CDR3 is TGTGCCAGCAGCTACGGGACAGGCGATGGCTACACCTTC. The full variable domain, its missing parts supplied by reference TRBV5-4 and TRBJ1-2, is ETGVTQSPTHLIKTRGQQVTLRCSSQSGHNTVSWYQQALGQGPQFIFQYYREEENGRGNFPPRFSGLQFPNYSSELNVNALELDDSALYLCASSYGTGDGYTFGSGTRLTVV.

This clone was detected only a few times. The chain employs TRBV14 and TRBJ1-6, with 8 bases identical to TRBD1. The CDR3 contains 15 residues. Germline CDR1 is SGHDN and CDR2 is FVKESK. V shed 2 bases, J shed 7 bases, and the junction held 4 bases outside the gene matches. The DNA for the CDR3 is TGTGCCAGCAGCCAACGAGACAGGGGCAATTCACCCCTCCACTTT. Translated: CASSQRDRGNSPLHF.

CDR3: CASSSNSINQPQHF. In DNA, the CDR3 is TGTGCCAGCAGCTCCAACAGCATTAATCAGCCCCAGCATTTT. This chain links TRBV5-6 with TRBJ1-5; D gene unclear. The CDR3 covers 14 residues. CDR1 and CDR2 from the germline V gene are SGHDT and YYEEEE. Deletions cut 3 bases from V and 4 bases from J, with 11 bases between.

The rearrangement joins TRBV28 to TRBJ1-4; D gene uncertain. Trimming shortened V by 5 bases and J by 7 bases, and 14 bases separated the two germline ends. The CDR3 length is 14 residues. CDR1 and CDR2 (germline): MDHEN, SYDVKM. CDR3: CASSPPPGFEKLFF. CDR3 nucleotides: TGTGCCAGCAGTCCACCCCCGGGGTTTGAAAAACTGTTTTTT.

About this clone: A read error may produce the germline difference seen at one junction end. The CDR3 region has the DNA TGTGCCAGCAGCCCGGAGGCGGGGGGGCACCGTGGGAATTTT. Encoded protein: CASSPEAGGHRGNF. The chain is built from TRBV7-9 and TRBJ2-3, with 9 positions matching TRBD2. The CDR3 consists of 14 residues. Germline-derived CDR1 and CDR2 are SEHNR and FQNEAQ (reference sequence).

This clone was counted a few times. This chain connects TRBV6-5 to TRBJ1-2, with D tentatively TRBD1 (6 bases). The CDR3 contains 14 residues. The V and J ends lost 6 bases and 3 bases respectively, with 14 bases between them. CDR1 is MNHEY, CDR2 SVGAGI, per germline. CDR3 amino acids: CASRPQGRDYGYTF. CDR3 coding DNA: TGTGCCAGCAGGCCACAGGGCCGGGACTATGGCTACACCTTC.

The V gene is TRBV2, the J gene TRBJ1-2; 9 bases are shared with TRBD1. CDR1 is SNHLY and CDR2 is FYNNEI in the germline V gene. This CDR3 spans 18 amino acids. J lost 4 bases, V lost 6 bases, and 18 bases had no gene match. The CDR3 spells CASSDGTGTGTLSYGYTF. The CDR3 region has the DNA TGTGCCAGCAGCGACGGCACCGGGACAGGGACCTTAAGCTATGGCTACACCTTC.

This chain joins TRBV11-2 and TRBJ2-7, with 7 bases identical to TRBD2. V shed 5 bases, J shed 3 bases, and the junction held 13 bases outside the gene matches. This CDR3 is 16 amino acids long. Per the germline V gene, CDR1 is SGHAT and CDR2 is FQNNGV. CDR3 protein: CASSPISRRGDYEQYF. CDR3 nucleotide sequence: TGTGCCAGCAGCCCAATATCCAGACGGGGGGACTACGAGCAGTACTTC.

A remark on this clone: This sample also contains other DNA sequences that code for the same CDR3. The chain carries TRBV9 and TRBJ2-1; D possibly corresponds to TRBD2 (6 bases). Trimming took off 0 bases at V and 9 bases at J, with 10 bases between the two ends. Germline CDR1 reads SGDLS; CDR2 reads YYNGEE. The CDR3 has 13 amino acids. The CDR3: CASSVVLGGEQFF. The CDR3 bases are TGTGCCAGCAGCGTAGTCCTGGGAGGTGAGCAGTTCTTC.

This clone was picked up one time. V is TRBV29-1 and J is TRBJ1-1; 8 bases are a match to TRBD1. Germline V gene lookup returns CDR1 SQVTM and CDR2 ANQGSEA. V gave up 6 bases and J gave up 3 bases; unmatched junction bases: 9. CDR3 length equals 14 residues. Here the CDR3 DNA reads TGCAGCGTGGATGGACAGGGACGGTACACTGAAGCTTTCTTT. This translates into CSVDGQGRYTEAFF.

The V and J genes are TRBV5-1 and TRBJ2-7, with D possibly TRBD1 on 6 matching bases. This CDR3 is 15 amino acids long. The V end lost 0 bases, the J end lost 3 bases, and 13 bases lay between the germline ends. Germline assignment: CDR1 SGHRS and CDR2 YFSETQ. The CDR3 coding sequence is TGCGCCAGCAGCTTGGCCCCAGGGGTCCTCTACGAGCAGTACTTC. Translation: CASSLAPGVLYEQYF.

The chain combines TRBV5-5 with TRBJ1-1; weak D call: TRBD1 (6 bases). Between the trimmed V and J ends, which lost 1 base and 3 bases, there was a span of 13 bases. This CDR3 comprises 15 residues. Germline V gene data show CDR1 as SGHKS and CDR2 as YYEKEE (reference sequence). The chain's CDR3 is CASSLSGEGYTEAFF. As DNA, the CDR3 is TGTGCCAGCAGCTTGTCAGGGGAAGGATACACTGAAGCTTTCTTT.

This clone was observed a handful of times. This chain uses TRBV25-1 with TRBJ1-3, with D possibly being TRBD1 (5 bases). CDR1 MGHDK and CDR2 SYGVNS come from the germline V gene. The CDR3 consists of 16 residues. V was pared by 0 bases and J by 0 bases, with 9 bases between. Written as DNA, the CDR3 is TGTGCCAGCAGTGAATATGGGGGGGACTCTGGAAACACCATATATTTT. The encoded protein is CASSEYGGDSGNTIYF.

This clone turned up a few times. The CDR3 loop is CASSQSLGGNGYTF. The CDR3, as DNA: TGTGCCAGCAGCCAATCGTTAGGGGGAAATGGCTACACCTTC. V and J are TRBV16 and TRBJ1-2; D perhaps matches TRBD1 (6 bases). CDR3 length equals 14 residues. Germline values: CDR1 KGHSY, CDR2 FQNENV. V lost 0 bases and J 6 bases, leaving 11 bases between the germline ends.